This T cell receptor beta chain originates from a study of T cell changes during pregnancy in multiple sclerosis. Clones were read by immunoSEQ multiplex PCR, and TCRdb kept only the in-frame ones, dropping some. The table includes about 73,000 clones, approximately 92% detected once. This CDR3 is 18 amino acids long. In germline, CDR1 is SGHNT, CDR2 YYREEE (reference sequence). V lost 4 bases to trimming and J lost 2 bases; unmatched junction nucleotides: 15. The material sequenced was peripheral blood, taken in the third trimester of pregnancy. The chain carries TRBV5-4 and TRBJ2-7; 10 positions agree with TRBD2. The receptor was isolated from a female donor in good health, enrolled as a control in a pregnancy study. The CDR3 protein is CASSPALAISGRPYEQYF. CDR3 coding DNA: TGTGCCAGCAGCCCGGCCCTGGCGATTAGCGGGAGGCCCTACGAGCAGTACTTC.